This TCR beta chain was profiled in a study of cytomegalovirus exposure and HLA in healthy donors. Study observations and caveats: About 87% or about 30% of the time was how often most TCR beta V segments were productive, according to an earlier analysis. A later analysis linked around 15,000 TCR beta sequences to HLA alleles at 0.05 false discovery rate.

Primers included in the PCR were 60 Vbeta and 13 Jbeta primers. Only in-frame clones appear in the TCRdb table, and some are missing; sequencing was by immunoSEQ multiplex PCR. The sample carries 130,000 or so clones, 8% to 9.5% recorded once. Worth noting for this clone: The antigen remains undetermined.

From germline, CDR1 is KGHSH and CDR2 LQKENI. The CDR3 length is 17 residues. V trimming: 3 bases; J trimming: 0 bases; junction bases outside the gene matches: 5. The chain combines TRBV18 with TRBJ1-5; TRBD1 matches 10 bases. The receptor was derived from a man aged 35-49 years in good health and CMV-seronegative. Material for sequencing was PBMCs. The CDR3 DNA is TGTGCCAGCTCACCCGGGACAGGGGCGAGTAGCAATCAGCCCCAGCATTTT. It specifies CASSPGTGASSNQPQHF. The whole variable domain, filled in from reference TRBV18 and TRBJ1-5, reads NAGVMQNPRHLVRRRGQEARLRCSPMKGHSHVYWYRQLPEEGLKFMVYLQKENIIDESGMPKERFSAEFPKEGPSILRIQQVVRGDSAAYFCASSPGTGASSNQPQHFGDGTRLSIL.